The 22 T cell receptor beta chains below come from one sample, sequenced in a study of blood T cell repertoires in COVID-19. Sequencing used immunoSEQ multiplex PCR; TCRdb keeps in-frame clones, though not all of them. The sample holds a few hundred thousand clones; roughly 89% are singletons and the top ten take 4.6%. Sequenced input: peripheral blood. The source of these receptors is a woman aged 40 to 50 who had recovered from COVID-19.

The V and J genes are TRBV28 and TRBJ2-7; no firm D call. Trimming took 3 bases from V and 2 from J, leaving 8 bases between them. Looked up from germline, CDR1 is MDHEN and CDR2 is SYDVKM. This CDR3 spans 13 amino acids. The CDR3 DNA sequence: TGTGCCAGCAGTTTTTTAGAACCCTACGAGCAGTACTTC. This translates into CASSFLEPYEQYF.

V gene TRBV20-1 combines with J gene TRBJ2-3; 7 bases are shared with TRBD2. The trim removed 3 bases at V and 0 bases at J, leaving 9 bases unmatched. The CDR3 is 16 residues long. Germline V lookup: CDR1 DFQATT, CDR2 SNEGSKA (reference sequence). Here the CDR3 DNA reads TGCAGTGCTAGTAGAAGCGGGGACCCTAGCACAGATACGCAGTATTTT. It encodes CSASRSGDPSTDTQYF.

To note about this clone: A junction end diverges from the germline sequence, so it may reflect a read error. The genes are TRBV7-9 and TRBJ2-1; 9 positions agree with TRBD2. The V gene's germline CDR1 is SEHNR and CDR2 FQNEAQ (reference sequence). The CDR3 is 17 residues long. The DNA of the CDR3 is TGTGCCAGCAGTTCCCCCAGCGGGGGGTCACATTACAGTGAGCAGTTCTTC. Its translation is CASSSPSGGSHYSEQFF.

Written as DNA, the CDR3 is TGCGCCAGCAGCCAAGGGGGACAGTCGTATTCACCCCTCCACTTT. Translated, it gives CASSQGGQSYSPLHF. V and J are TRBV4-1 and TRBJ1-6; TRBD1 matches at 7 bases. After removal of 1 base from V and 8 bases from J, the junction contained 5 bases not matched to a gene. The CDR3 contains 15 residues. Germline lookup yields CDR1 MGHRA and CDR2 YSYEKL.

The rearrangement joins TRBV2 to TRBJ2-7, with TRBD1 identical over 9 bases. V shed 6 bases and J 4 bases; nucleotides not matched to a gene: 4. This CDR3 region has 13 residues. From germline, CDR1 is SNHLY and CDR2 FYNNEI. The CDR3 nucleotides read TGTGCCAGCAGGGGGACAGGGTTGTACGAGCAGTACGTC. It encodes CASRGTGLYEQYV.

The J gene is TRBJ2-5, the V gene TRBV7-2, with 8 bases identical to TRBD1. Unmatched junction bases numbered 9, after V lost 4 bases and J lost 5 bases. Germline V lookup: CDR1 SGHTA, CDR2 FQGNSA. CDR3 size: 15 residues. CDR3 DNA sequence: TGTGCCAGCAGCTCCTGGCAGGGGGCCGGGGAGACCCAGTACTTC. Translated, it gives CASSSWQGAGETQYF.

This chain's CDR3 is CSVKSWTGENEAFF. Here the CDR3 DNA reads TGCAGCGTCAAGAGTTGGACGGGAGAAAATGAAGCTTTCTTT. V is TRBV29-1 and J is TRBJ1-1; D call uncertain. The germline gives CDR1 SQVTM, CDR2 ANQGSEA. Trimming pared 6 bases from V and 7 bases from J, leaving 21 bases between. The length of the CDR3 is 14 residues.

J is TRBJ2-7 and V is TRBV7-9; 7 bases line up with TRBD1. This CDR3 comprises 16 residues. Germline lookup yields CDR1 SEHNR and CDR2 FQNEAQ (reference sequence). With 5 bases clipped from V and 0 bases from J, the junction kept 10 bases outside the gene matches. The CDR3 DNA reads TGTGCCAGCAGCATAGGGAAGGGGGCTAGCTCCTACGAGCAGTACGTC. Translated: CASSIGKGASSYEQYV.

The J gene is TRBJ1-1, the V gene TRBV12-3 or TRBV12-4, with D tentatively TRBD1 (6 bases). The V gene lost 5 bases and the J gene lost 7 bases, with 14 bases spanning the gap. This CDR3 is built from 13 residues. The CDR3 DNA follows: TGTGCCAGCAGTCTACAGGGTAAAGGTGAAGCTTTCTTT. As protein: CASSLQGKGEAFF.

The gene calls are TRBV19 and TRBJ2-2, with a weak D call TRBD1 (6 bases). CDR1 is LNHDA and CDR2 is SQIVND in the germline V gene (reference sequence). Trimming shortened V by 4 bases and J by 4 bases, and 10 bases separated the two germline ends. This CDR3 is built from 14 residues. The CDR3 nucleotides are TGTGCCAGTAGTAGCAGGGGAGTCACCGGGGAGCTGTTTTTT. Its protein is CASSSRGVTGELFF.

The CDR3 is CASSTETSGANTGELFF. The CDR3 DNA is TGCGCCAGCAGCACCGAGACTAGCGGAGCGAACACCGGGGAGCTGTTTTTT. The chain carries TRBV4-3 and TRBJ2-2; the match to TRBD2 covers 9 bases. The ends lost 5 bases at V and 0 bases at J; junction bases unmatched: 7. Germline assignment: CDR1 LGHNA and CDR2 YSLEER. The length of the CDR3 is 17 residues.

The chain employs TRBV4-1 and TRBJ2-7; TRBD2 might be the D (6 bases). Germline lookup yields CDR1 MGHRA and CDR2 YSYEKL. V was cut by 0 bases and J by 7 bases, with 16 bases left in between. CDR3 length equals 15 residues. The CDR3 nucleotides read TGCGCCAGCAGCCAAGATCCGGCGGGAACACGGGAGCAGTACGTC. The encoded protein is CASSQDPAGTREQYV.

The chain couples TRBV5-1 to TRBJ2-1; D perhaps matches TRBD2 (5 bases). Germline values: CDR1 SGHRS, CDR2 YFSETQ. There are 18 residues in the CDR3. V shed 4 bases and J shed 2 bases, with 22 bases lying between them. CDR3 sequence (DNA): TGCGCCAGCAGCCTAGCTATCTCAACTTTCCGAGCCTACAATGAGCAGTTCTTC. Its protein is CASSLAISTFRAYNEQFF.

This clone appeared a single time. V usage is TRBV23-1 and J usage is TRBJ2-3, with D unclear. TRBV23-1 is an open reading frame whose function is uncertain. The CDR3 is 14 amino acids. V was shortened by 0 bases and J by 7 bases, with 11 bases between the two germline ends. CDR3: CASSQSVTLNTQYF. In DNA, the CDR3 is TGCGCCAGCAGTCAATCTGTCACCCTAAATACGCAGTATTTT.

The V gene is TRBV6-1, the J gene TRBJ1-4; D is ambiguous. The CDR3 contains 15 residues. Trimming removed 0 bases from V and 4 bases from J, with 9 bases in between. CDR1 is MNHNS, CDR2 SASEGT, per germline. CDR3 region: CASSEAEGYNEKLFF. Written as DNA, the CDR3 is TGTGCCAGCAGTGAAGCGGAGGGATATAATGAAAAACTGTTTTTT.

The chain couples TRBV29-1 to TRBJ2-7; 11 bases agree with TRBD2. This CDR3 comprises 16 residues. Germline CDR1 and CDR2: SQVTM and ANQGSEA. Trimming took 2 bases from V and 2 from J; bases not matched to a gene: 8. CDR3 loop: CSVETSLAGGAYEQYF. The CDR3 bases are TGCAGCGTTGAAACTTCCCTAGCGGGGGGCGCCTACGAGCAGTACTTC.

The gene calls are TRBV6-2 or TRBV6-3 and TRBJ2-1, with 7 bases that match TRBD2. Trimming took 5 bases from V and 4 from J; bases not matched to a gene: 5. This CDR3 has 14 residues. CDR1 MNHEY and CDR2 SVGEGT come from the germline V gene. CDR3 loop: CASSAASGYNEQFF. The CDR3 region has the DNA TGTGCCAGCAGTGCGGCTAGCGGATACAATGAGCAGTTCTTC.

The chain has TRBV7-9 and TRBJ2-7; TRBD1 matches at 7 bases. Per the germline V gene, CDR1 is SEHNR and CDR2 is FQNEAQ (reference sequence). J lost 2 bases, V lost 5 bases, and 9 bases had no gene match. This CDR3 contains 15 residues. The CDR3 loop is CASSPRQGVAYEQYF. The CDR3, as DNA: TGTGCCAGCAGCCCACGCCAGGGGGTGGCCTACGAGCAGTACTTC. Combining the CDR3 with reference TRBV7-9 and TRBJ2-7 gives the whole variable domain DTGVSQNPRHKITKRGQNVTFRCDPISEHNRLYWYRQTLGQGPEFLTYFQNEAQLEKSRLLSDRFSAERPKGSFSTLEIQRTEQGDSAMYLCASSPRQGVAYEQYFGPGTRLTVT.

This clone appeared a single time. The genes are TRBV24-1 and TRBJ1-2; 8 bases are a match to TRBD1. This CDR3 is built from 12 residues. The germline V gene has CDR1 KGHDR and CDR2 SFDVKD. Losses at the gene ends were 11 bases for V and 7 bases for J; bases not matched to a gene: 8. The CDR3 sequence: CAKRQGAGGYTF. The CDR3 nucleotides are TGTGCCAAACGTCAGGGGGCGGGTGGCTACACCTTC.

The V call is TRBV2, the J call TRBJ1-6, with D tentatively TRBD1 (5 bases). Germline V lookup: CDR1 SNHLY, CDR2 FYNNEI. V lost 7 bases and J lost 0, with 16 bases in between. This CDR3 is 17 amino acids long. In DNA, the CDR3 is TGTGCCAGCACTTACGACAGCTCGAGCTCCTATAATTCACCCCTCCACTTT. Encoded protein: CASTYDSSSSYNSPLHF.

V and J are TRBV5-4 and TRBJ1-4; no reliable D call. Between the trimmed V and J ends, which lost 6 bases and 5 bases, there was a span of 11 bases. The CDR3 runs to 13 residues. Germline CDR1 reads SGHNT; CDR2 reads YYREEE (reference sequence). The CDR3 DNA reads TGTGCCAGCACCTACCTTCCGAATGAAAAACTGTTTTTT. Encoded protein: CASTYLPNEKLFF.

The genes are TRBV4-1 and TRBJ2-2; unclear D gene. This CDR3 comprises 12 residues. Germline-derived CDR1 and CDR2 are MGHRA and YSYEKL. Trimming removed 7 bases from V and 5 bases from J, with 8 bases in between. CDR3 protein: CASTRNTGELFF. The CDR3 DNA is TGCGCCAGCACGAGAAATACCGGGGAGCTGTTTTTT.